Listed below are T cell receptor beta chains from one sample, sequenced in a study of blood T cell repertoires in COVID-19. Generated by immunoSEQ multiplex PCR, the TCRdb table keeps only in-frame clones and is missing some. The data show 50,000 to 55,000 clones, around 83% seen once. The specimen sequenced was peripheral blood. The origin of the receptors is a man aged 55 to 70 with acute or convalescent COVID-19. CDR3s include the opening cysteine and the closing phenylalanine or tryptophan. A D gene is named only where the DNA matches it firmly. Rows may omit the clone size; those that give it use once, few, many or a size class.

size: .
J: TRBJ2-2
V: TRBV7-2
D: TRBD1
DNA: TGTGCCAGCAGCCCCGGACAGGGGAACACCGGGGAGCTGTTTTTT
CDR3: CASSPGQGNTGELFF

size: .
J: TRBJ1-2
V: TRBV9
D: .
DNA: TGTGCCAGCAGCGTAAACAGCCGGGGCTATGGCTACACCTTC
CDR3: CASSVNSRGYGYTF

size: .
J: TRBJ2-7
V: TRBV2
D: TRBD2
DNA: TGTGCCAGCAGTACTAGCGGGTCCGTCGGCGAGCAGTACTTC
CDR3: CASSTSGSVGEQYF

size: .
J: TRBJ2-1
V: TRBV4-1
D: TRBD2
DNA: TGCGCCAGCAGCCAAGGGAGCGGGAGTAACAATGAGCAGTTCTTC
CDR3: CASSQGSGSNNEQFF

size: .
J: TRBJ1-2
V: TRBV3-1/TRBV3-2
D: TRBD1
DNA: TGTGCCAGCAGCCAGACAGGGGATGATGGCTACACCTTC
CDR3: CASSQTGDDGYTF

size: .
J: TRBJ2-7
V: TRBV6-5
D: TRBD1
DNA: TGTGCCAGCAGTCCTACCGACAGGGGCTACGAGCAGTACTTC
CDR3: CASSPTDRGYEQYF

size: .
J: TRBJ1-2
V: TRBV5-4
D: TRBD1
DNA: TGTGCCAGCAGCTGGGGGACAGGGAATACGGGCTACACCTTC
CDR3: CASSWGTGNTGYTF

size: .
J: TRBJ1-4
V: TRBV27
D: TRBD1
DNA: TGTGCCAGCAGTACCAACAGGGGGAGTGAAAAACTGTTTTTT
CDR3: CASSTNRGSEKLFF

size: .
J: TRBJ1-1
V: TRBV6-5
D: TRBD1
DNA: TGTGCCAGCAGATCAGGGGGCACTGAAGCTTTCTTT
CDR3: CASRSGGTEAFF

size: .
J: TRBJ1-2
V: TRBV3-1/TRBV3-2
D: .
DNA: TGTGCCAGCAGCCACAGGTATGGCTACACCTTC
CDR3: CASSHRYGYTF

size: .
J: TRBJ2-7
V: TRBV28
D: TRBD1
DNA: TGTGCCAGCAGCCTCCCGGGACAGGGGCTCTACGAGCAGTACTTC
CDR3: CASSLPGQGLYEQYF

size: .
J: TRBJ1-5
V: TRBV7-9
D: .
DNA: TGTGCCAGCAGCCCCGGGGGTCCTTTTCATCCGCCCCAGCATTTT
CDR3: CASSPGGPFHPPQHF

size: few
J: TRBJ2-6
V: TRBV7-3
D: .
DNA: TGTGCCAGCAGCTTAACGAGTCCCAACTCTGGGGCCAACGTCCTGACTTTC
CDR3: CASSLTSPNSGANVLTF

size: .
J: TRBJ1-6
V: TRBV5-1
D: .
DNA: TGCGCCAGCAGCCCCGTGACAGGCAATTCACCCCTCCACTTT
CDR3: CASSPVTGNSPLHF

size: few
J: TRBJ2-3
V: TRBV2
D: TRBD2
DNA: TGTGCCAGCCTTGGCGGGTCAGCGGGAGGCACAGATACGCAGTATTTT
CDR3: CASLGGSAGGTDTQYF

size: .
J: TRBJ1-2
V: TRBV2
D: .
DNA: TGTGCCAGCAGTTCCCTCATCCAGTCCAGGGGCTACACCTTC
CDR3: CASSSLIQSRGYTF

size: medium-sized
J: TRBJ2-7
V: TRBV7-5
D: .
DNA: TGTGCCAGAAGCAGCAGCTCTAGCGTTAGCTCCTACGAGCAGTACTTC
CDR3: CARSSSSSVSSYEQYF

size: .
J: TRBJ2-7
V: TRBV27
D: .
DNA: TGTGCCAGCAGTTCTCGGAAGACATTCCCTACCTACGAGCAGTACTTC
CDR3: CASSSRKTFPTYEQYF

size: .
J: TRBJ2-2
V: TRBV5-1
D: .
DNA: TGCGCCAGCAGCTTGTCGGGGGCCGGGGAGCTGTTTTTT
CDR3: CASSLSGAGELFF

size: .
J: TRBJ1-4
V: TRBV7-9
D: .
DNA: TGTGCCAGCAGCTCAGGCCGCCCAACTAATGAAAAACTGTTTTTT
CDR3: CASSSGRPTNEKLFF

size: .
J: TRBJ1-6
V: TRBV10-3
D: .
DNA: TGTGCCATCAGCCGAGGAAATTCACCCCTCCACTTT
CDR3: CAISRGNSPLHF

size: once
J: TRBJ2-2
V: TRBV9
D: TRBD2
DNA: TGTGCCAGCAGCCCACGGCTAGCGGGAGCAATCGGGGAGCTGTTTTTT
CDR3: CASSPRLAGAIGELFF

size: .
J: TRBJ1-3
V: TRBV12-3/TRBV12-4
D: .
DNA: TGTGCCAGCAGTTTAAAAGGGGACACCATATATTTT
CDR3: CASSLKGDTIYF

size: once
J: TRBJ2-1
V: TRBV19
D: TRBD1
DNA: TGTGCCAGTAGTAGACAGGGTTCCCCGGTTGATGAGCAGTTCTTC
CDR3: CASSRQGSPVDEQFF

size: .
J: TRBJ1-2
V: TRBV7-9
D: .
DNA: TGTGCCAGCAGCTTAATCAAGACAAGGGGCTACACCTTC
CDR3: CASSLIKTRGYTF

size: .
J: TRBJ2-5
V: TRBV19
D: TRBD2
DNA: TGTGCCAGTAGTATAAGGGGTCTAGCGGGAGTGGTAGAGACCCAGTACTTC
CDR3: CASSIRGLAGVVETQYF

size: .
J: TRBJ2-2
V: TRBV5-1
D: TRBD1
DNA: TGCGCCAGCATGCCTCCAGGGACAGGGCCTACCGGGGAGCTGTTTTTT
CDR3: CASMPPGTGPTGELFF

size: .
J: TRBJ2-5
V: TRBV29-1
D: .
DNA: TGCAGCGTTGGGTCGGGGGACCAGTACTTC
CDR3: CSVGSGDQYF

size: .
J: TRBJ2-1
V: TRBV14
D: TRBD2
DNA: TGTGCCAGCAGCAGCCGACTAGCGGGAGGTCTGAATGAGCAGTTCTTC
CDR3: CASSSRLAGGLNEQFF

size: .
J: TRBJ2-1
V: TRBV5-4
D: .
DNA: TGTGCCAGCAGCTCCGGGACAACCTACAATGAGCAGTTCTTC
CDR3: CASSSGTTYNEQFF

size: .
J: TRBJ2-1
V: TRBV6-5
D: TRBD2
DNA: TGTGCCAGCAGTAACAGACTAGCGGTCAATGAGCAGTTCTTC
CDR3: CASSNRLAVNEQFF

size: .
J: TRBJ2-7
V: TRBV11-2
D: .
DNA: TGTGCCAGCAGCTTAGATGGTCGGAGCGACCCGGACTTC
CDR3: CASSLDGRSDPDF